This T cell receptor (beta chain) was identified during a study of T cells expressing NK-cell markers. Study summary: The authors sequenced eight donors, of whom seven were HCMV-seropositive and one was seronegative.

Germline V gene data show CDR1 as LGHDT and CDR2 as YNNKEL (reference sequence). CDR3 size: 20 residues. UMIs accompanied the 5'RACE template switching by which TCR beta cDNA was made. For each CDR3 protein, TCRdb gives one entry from its re-call of the 5' RACE reads, without DNA. There are approximately 420,000 distinct CDR3 sequences in the sample, with approximately 11% held by the top ten. The sequenced material came from blood T cells: a sorted CD56 or NKG2C T cell subset, CD4+ or CD8+ T cells, or bulk PBMC T cells (not recorded which). The TCR was taken from a woman aged 45-60 years in good health. The rearrangement joins TRBV3-1 to TRBJ2-1; TCRdb indicates TRBD2, and absent DNA this call remains unverified. This CDR3 reads CASSPPYLATDHTTYNEQFF.